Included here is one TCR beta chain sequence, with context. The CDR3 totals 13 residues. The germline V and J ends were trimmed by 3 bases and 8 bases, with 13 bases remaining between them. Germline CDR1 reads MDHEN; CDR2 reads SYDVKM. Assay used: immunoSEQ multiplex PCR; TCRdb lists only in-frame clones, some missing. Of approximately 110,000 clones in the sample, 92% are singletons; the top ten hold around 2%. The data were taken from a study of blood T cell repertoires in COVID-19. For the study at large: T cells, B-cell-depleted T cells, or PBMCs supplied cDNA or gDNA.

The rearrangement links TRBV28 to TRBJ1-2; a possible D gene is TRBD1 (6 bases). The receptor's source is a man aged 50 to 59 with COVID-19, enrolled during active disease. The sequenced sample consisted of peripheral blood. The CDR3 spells CASSFVQGRGYTF. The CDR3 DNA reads TGTGCCAGCAGTTTTGTACAGGGAAGAGGCTACACCTTC.